The 7 T cell receptor beta chains below were found in one sample sequenced in a study of cytotoxic CD8 clonotypes in ibrutinib-treated CLL. Assay: immunoSEQ multiplex PCR; the TCRdb copy retains only in-frame clones and omits some. The sample includes around 150,000 clones, around 81% of them seen just once. Sequences were derived from PBMCs, sampled after 36 months of ibrutinib treatment. Source of these receptors: a human donor with chronic lymphocytic leukemia.

V and J are TRBV30 and TRBJ1-3; D call uncertain. Germline V lookup: CDR1 GTSNPN, CDR2 SVGIG (reference sequence). V shed 2 bases and J shed 5 bases, with 10 bases lying between them. This CDR3 region has 13 residues. The CDR3 region is CAWSKNSRNTIYF. The DNA of the CDR3 is TGTGCCTGGAGTAAGAACAGCCGAAACACCATATATTTT.

The chain recombines TRBV4-1 with TRBJ1-3, with TRBD1 identical over 7 bases. Germline CDR1 is MGHRA and CDR2 is YSYEKL. The CDR3 contains 15 residues. V trimming: 5 bases; J trimming: 4 bases; junction bases outside the gene matches: 8. The CDR3 loop is CASSYTGVVGNTIYF. DNA of the CDR3: TGCGCCAGCAGCTATACAGGGGTGGTAGGAAACACCATATATTTT.

The chain is built from TRBV11-2 and TRBJ2-3; D is unresolved. CDR3 length equals 12 residues. The germline V gene has CDR1 SGHAT and CDR2 FQNNGV. Trimming removed 0 bases from V and 6 bases from J, with 4 bases in between. The chain's CDR3 is CASSLDLDTQYF. In nucleotides, the CDR3 is TGTGCCAGCAGCTTAGACCTGGATACGCAGTATTTT.

The chain carries TRBV6-5 and TRBJ1-2, with a tentative D call TRBD1 (6 bases). The V gene lost 3 bases and the J gene lost 2 bases, with 7 bases spanning the gap. The CDR3 is 13 amino acids. CDR1 and CDR2 from the germline V gene are MNHEY and SVGAGI. The CDR3 DNA is TGTGCCAGCAGTTATGGACAGAACTATGGCTACACCTTC. As protein: CASSYGQNYGYTF.

The chain employs TRBV9 and TRBJ2-1; D gene ambiguous. CDR1 SGDLS and CDR2 YYNGEE come from the germline V gene. The CDR3 sequence is 14 residues long. V was trimmed by 3 bases and J by 8 bases, leaving 15 bases between them. The CDR3 loop reads CASSDPTGDYEQFF. The CDR3 nucleotides are TGTGCCAGCAGCGACCCCACCGGAGATTATGAGCAGTTCTTC.

This clone was detected only a few times. The J gene is TRBJ2-1, the V gene TRBV19; 8 bases fit TRBD1. This CDR3 is 15 amino acids long. The V segment lost 3 bases and the J segment 5 bases; nucleotides outside the gene matches: 6. Germline lookup yields CDR1 LNHDA and CDR2 SQIVND (reference sequence). The CDR3 DNA reads as TGTGCCAGTAGTATCTCCGGGACAGGCCACAATGAGCAGTTCTTC. As protein: CASSISGTGHNEQFF.

V gene TRBV15 combines with J gene TRBJ2-7, with D hard to call. There are 13 residues in the CDR3. Trimming took off 2 bases at V and 7 bases at J, with 12 bases between the two ends. The V gene's germline CDR1 is LNHNV and CDR2 YYDKDF (reference sequence). CDR3 nucleotide sequence: TGTGCCACCAGCAGATCGCGGCTGGGGGAGCAGTACTTC. Protein sequence: CATSRSRLGEQYF.